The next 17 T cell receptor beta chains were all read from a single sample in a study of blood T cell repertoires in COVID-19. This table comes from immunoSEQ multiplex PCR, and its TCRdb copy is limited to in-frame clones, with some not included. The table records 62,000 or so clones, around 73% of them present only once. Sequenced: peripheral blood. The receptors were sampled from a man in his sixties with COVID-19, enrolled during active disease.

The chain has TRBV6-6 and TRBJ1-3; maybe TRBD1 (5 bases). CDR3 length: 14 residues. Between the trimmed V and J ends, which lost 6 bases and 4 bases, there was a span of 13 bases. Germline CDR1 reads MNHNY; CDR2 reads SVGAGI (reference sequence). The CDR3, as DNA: TGTGCCAGCAGAAAGGGGCTGGAAGGAAACACCATATATTTT. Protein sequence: CASRKGLEGNTIYF.

CDR3 sequence (DNA): TGTGCCAGCTCACCAGCGGGAGGGCCTGAGAATGAGCAGTTCTTC. This translates into CASSPAGGPENEQFF. The V call is TRBV18, the J call TRBJ2-1, with 9 bases matching TRBD2. Germline CDR1 and CDR2: KGHSH and LQKENI. V lost 2 bases to trimming and J lost 7 bases; unmatched junction nucleotides: 6. This CDR3 comprises 15 residues.

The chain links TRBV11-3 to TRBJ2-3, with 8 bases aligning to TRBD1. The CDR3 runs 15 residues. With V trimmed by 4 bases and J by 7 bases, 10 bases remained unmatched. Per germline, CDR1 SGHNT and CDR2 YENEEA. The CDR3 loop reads CASSYRDRRTNTQYF. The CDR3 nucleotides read TGTGCCAGCAGCTACCGGGACAGGCGTACTAATACGCAGTATTTT.

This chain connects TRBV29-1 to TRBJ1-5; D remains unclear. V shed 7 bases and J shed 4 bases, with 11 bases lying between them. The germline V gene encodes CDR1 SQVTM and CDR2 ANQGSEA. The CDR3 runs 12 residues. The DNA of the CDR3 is TGCAGCGCCGGAGGTGATAATCAGCCCCAGCATTTT. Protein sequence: CSAGGDNQPQHF. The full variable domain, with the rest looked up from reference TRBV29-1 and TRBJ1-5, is SAVISQKPSRDICQRGTSLTIQCQVDSQVTMMFWYRQQPGQSLTLIATANQGSEATYESGFVIDKFPISRPNLTFSTLTVSNMSPEDSSIYLCSAGGDNQPQHFGDGTRLSIL.

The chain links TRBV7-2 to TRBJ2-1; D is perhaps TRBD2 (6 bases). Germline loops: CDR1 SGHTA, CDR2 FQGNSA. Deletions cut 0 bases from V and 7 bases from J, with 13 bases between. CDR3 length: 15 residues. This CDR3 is CASSLASGYSNEQFF. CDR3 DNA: TGTGCCAGCAGCTTAGCCAGCGGGTACAGTAATGAGCAGTTCTTC.

The CDR3 region has the DNA TGTGCCAGTAGTAATCGCTATACAGATACGCAGTATTTT. It translates to CASSNRYTDTQYF. The chain carries TRBV19 and TRBJ2-3, with unresolved D. The CDR3 extends over 13 amino acids. Trimming took off 4 bases at V and 3 bases at J, with 8 bases between the two ends. The V gene's germline CDR1 is LNHDA and CDR2 SQIVND (reference sequence).

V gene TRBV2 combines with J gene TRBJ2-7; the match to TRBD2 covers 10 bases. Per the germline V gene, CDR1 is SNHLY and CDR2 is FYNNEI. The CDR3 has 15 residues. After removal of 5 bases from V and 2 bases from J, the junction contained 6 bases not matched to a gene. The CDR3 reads CASSMSGGAAYEQYF. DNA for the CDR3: TGTGCCAGCAGTATGAGCGGGGGGGCGGCCTACGAGCAGTACTTC.

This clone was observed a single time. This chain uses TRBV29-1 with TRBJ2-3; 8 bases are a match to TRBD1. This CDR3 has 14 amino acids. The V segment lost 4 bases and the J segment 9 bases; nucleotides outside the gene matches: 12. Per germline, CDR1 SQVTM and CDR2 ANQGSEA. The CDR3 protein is CSVVRMTRDRTQYF. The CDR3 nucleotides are TGCAGCGTTGTAAGGATGACGAGGGACAGGACGCAGTATTTT.

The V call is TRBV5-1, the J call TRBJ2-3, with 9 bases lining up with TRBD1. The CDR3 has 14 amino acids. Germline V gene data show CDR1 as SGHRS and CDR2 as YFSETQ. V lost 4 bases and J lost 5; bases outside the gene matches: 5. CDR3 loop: CASSPGQGRDTQYF. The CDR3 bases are TGCGCCAGCAGCCCGGGACAGGGTAGAGATACGCAGTATTTT.

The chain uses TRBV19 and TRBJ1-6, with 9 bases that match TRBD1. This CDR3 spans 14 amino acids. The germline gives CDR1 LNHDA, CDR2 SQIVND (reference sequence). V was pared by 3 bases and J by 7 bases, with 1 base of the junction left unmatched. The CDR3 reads CASSIGQGNSPLHF. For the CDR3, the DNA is TGTGCCAGTAGTATCGGACAGGGGAATTCACCCCTCCACTTT.

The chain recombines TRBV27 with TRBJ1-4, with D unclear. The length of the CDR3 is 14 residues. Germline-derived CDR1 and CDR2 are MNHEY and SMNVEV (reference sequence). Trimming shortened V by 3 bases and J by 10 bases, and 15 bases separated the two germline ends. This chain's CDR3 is CASSFLGNAGKLFF. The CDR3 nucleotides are TGTGCCAGCAGTTTTTTGGGTAACGCGGGAAAACTGTTTTTT. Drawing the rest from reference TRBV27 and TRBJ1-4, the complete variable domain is EAQVTQNPRYLITVTGKKLTVTCSQNMNHEYMSWYRQDPGLGLRQIYYSMNVEVTDKGDVPEGYKVSRKEKRNFPLILESPSPNQTSLYFCASSFLGNAGKLFFGSGTQLSVL.

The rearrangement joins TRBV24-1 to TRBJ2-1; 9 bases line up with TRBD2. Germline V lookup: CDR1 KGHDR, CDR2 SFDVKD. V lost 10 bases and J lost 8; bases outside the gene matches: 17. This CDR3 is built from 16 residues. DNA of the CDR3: TGTGCCACGGGGGTTGAGGGCGGGAGGGCCCTCGATGAGCAGTTCTTC. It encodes CATGVEGGRALDEQFF.

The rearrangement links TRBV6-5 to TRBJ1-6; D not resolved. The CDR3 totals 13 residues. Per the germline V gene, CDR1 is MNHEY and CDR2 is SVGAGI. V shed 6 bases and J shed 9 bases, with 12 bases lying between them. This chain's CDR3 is CASRAEGGSPLHF. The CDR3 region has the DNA TGTGCCAGCAGGGCAGAGGGAGGTTCACCCCTCCACTTT.

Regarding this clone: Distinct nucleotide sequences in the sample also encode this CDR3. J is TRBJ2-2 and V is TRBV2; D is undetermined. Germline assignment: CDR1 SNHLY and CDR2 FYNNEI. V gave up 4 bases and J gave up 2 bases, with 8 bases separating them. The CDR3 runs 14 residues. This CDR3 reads CASSVRGNTGELFF. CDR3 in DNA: TGTGCCAGCAGTGTGCGTGGTAACACCGGGGAGCTGTTTTTT.

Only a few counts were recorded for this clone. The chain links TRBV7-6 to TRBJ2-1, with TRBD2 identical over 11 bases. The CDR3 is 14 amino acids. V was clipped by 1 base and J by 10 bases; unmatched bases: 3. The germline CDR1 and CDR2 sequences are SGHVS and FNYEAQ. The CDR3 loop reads CASSLGLAGLEQFF. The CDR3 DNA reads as TGTGCCAGCAGCTTAGGACTAGCGGGATTGGAGCAGTTCTTC. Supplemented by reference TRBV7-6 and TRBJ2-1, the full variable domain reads GAGVSQSPRYKVTKRGQDVALRCDPISGHVSLYWYRQALGQGPEFLTYFNYEAQQDKSGLPNDRFSAERPEGSISTLTIQRTEQRDSAMYRCASSLGLAGLEQFFGPGTRLTVL.

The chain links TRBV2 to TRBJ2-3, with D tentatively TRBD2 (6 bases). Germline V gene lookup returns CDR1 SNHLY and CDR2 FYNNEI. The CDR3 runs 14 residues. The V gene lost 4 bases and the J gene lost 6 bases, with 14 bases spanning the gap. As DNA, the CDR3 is TGTGCCAGCAGTGGGGGGGTCGCTCGCGATACGCAGTATTTT. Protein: CASSGGVARDTQYF. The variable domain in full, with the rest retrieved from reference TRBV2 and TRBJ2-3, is EPEVTQTPSHQVTQMGQEVILRCVPISNHLYFYWYRQILGQKVEFLVSFYNNEISEKSEIFDDQFSVERPDGSNFTLKIRSTKLEDSAMYFCASSGGVARDTQYFGPGTRLTVL.

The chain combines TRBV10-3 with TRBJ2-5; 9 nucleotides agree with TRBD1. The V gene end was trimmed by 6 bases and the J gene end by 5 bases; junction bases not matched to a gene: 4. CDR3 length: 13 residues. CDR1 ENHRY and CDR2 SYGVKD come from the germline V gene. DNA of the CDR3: TGTGCCATCAGCGGGACAGGGACGGAGACCCAGTACTTC. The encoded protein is CAISGTGTETQYF.